This passage covers 5 T cell receptor beta chains from one sample sequenced in a study of identifying expanded T cells in peripheral blood. Profiled with immunoSEQ multiplex PCR; TCRdb holds only in-frame clones, not every one. The table has around 100,000 clones, approximately 88% seen once; the top ten hold just over 5.5%. The sequenced sample was blood. The receptors derive from a person aged 18 to 75 in good health.

V gene TRBV6-5 combines with J gene TRBJ1-3, with D unclear. This CDR3 spans 13 amino acids. Looked up from germline, CDR1 is MNHEY and CDR2 is SVGAGI. Trimming pared 6 bases from V and 3 bases from J, leaving 9 bases between. As DNA, the CDR3 is TGTGCCAGCAGGGACCTTAGTGGAAACACCATATATTTT. This gives the protein CASRDLSGNTIYF.

The rearrangement links TRBV29-1 to TRBJ1-1; no clear D gene. This CDR3 spans 13 amino acids. Germline V gives CDR1 SQVTM, CDR2 ANQGSEA. V was pared by 2 bases and J by 1 base, with 8 bases between. The CDR3 sequence is CSVERGANTEAFF. The CDR3 bases are TGCAGCGTTGAAAGAGGAGCGAACACTGAAGCTTTCTTT.

The chain carries TRBV6-6 and TRBJ2-1; tentatively, D is TRBD2 (6 bases). The CDR3 totals 13 residues. CDR1 and CDR2 (germline): MNHNY, SVGAGI (reference sequence). V lost 4 bases to trimming and J lost 6 bases, with 10 bases between them. The CDR3 bases are TGTGCCAGCAGTTCCGGGAGACTCAATGAGCAGTTCTTC. It translates to CASSSGRLNEQFF.

The chain combines TRBV7-2 with TRBJ2-5; TRBD1 or TRBD2 may be the D gene (6 bases each). The germline gives CDR1 SGHTA, CDR2 FQGNSA. V lost 5 bases and J lost 2, with 12 bases in between. This CDR3 has 14 residues. DNA for the CDR3: TGTGCCAGCAGCCGACCGGGGGCACAAGAGACCCAGTACTTC. Translation: CASSRPGAQETQYF. Drawing the rest from reference TRBV7-2 and TRBJ2-5, the complete variable domain is GAGVSQSPSNKVTEKGKDVELRCDPISGHTALYWYRQSLGQGLEFLIYFQGNSAPDKSGLPSDRFSAERTGGSVSTLTIQRTQQEDSAVYLCASSRPGAQETQYFGPGTRLLVL.

The CDR3 sequence is CASSGTPGTSGYEQYF. CDR3 sequence (DNA): TGTGCCAGCAGTGGGACCCCGGGAACTAGCGGCTACGAGCAGTACTTC. This chain uses TRBV2 with TRBJ2-7; 8 nucleotides align to TRBD2. The CDR3 spans 16 residues. The germline V gene has CDR1 SNHLY and CDR2 FYNNEI. Germline trimming cut 4 bases from V and 3 bases from J; bases unmatched to any gene: 11. The entire variable domain, with the rest obtained from reference TRBV2 and TRBJ2-7, is as follows: EPEVTQTPSHQVTQMGQEVILRCVPISNHLYFYWYRQILGQKVEFLVSFYNNEISEKSEIFDDQFSVERPDGSNFTLKIRSTKLEDSAMYFCASSGTPGTSGYEQYFGPGTRLTVT.